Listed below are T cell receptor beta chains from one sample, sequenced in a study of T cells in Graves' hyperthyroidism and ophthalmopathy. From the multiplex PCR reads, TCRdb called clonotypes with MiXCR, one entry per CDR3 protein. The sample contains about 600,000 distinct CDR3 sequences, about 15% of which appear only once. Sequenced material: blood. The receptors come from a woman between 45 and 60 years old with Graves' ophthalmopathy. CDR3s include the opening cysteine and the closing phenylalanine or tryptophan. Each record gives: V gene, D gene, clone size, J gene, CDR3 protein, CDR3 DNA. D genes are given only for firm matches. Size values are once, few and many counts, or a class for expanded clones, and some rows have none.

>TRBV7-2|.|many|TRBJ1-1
CASSPKRRSLNTEAFF
TGTGCCAGCAGCCCGAAACGACGGAGTTTGAACACTGAAGCTTTCTTT
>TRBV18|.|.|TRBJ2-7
CASSQQPGSEQYF
TGTGCCAGCTCCCAACAGCCGGGGAGCGAGCAGTACTTC
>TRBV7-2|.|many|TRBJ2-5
CASSTLARETQYF
TGTGCCAGCAGCACCCTGGCCCGAGAGACCCAGTACTTC
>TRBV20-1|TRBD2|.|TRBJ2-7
CSSLLAGGYEQYF
TGCAGCAGCCTCCTAGCGGGAGGCTACGAGCAGTACTTC
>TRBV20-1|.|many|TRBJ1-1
CSARDEGVGIGEAFF
TGCAGTGCTAGAGATGAAGGGGTCGGGATCGGTGAAGCTTTCTTT
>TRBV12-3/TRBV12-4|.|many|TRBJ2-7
CASSQMTTQYF
TGTGCCAGCAGTCAGATGACAACGCAGTACTTC
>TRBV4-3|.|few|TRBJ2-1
CASSQEHLFSSYNEQFF
TGCGCCAGCAGCCAGGAACATCTCTTCTCCTCCTACAATGAGCAGTTCTTC
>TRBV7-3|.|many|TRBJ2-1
CASSLTGAHEQFF
TGTGCCAGCAGCTTAACGGGGGCTCATGAGCAGTTCTTC
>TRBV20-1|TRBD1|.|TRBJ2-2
CSASAGQGNFGELFF
TGCAGTGCTAGCGCGGGACAGGGGAATTTCGGGGAGCTGTTTTTT
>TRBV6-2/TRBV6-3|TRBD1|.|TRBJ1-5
CASSYDRANQPQHF
TGTGCCAGCAGTTACGACAGGGCGAATCAGCCCCAGCATTTT
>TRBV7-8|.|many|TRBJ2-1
CASNIYGRTYNEQFF
TGTGCCAGCAACATATACGGGCGGACCTACAATGAGCAGTTCTTC
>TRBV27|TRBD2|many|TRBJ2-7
CASSWREQYEQYF
TGTGCCAGCAGTTGGCGGGAGCAGTACGAGCAGTACTTC
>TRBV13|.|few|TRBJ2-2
CASSFRSGVDGELFF
TGTGCCAGCAGCTTTCGATCCGGGGTCGACGGGGAGCTGTTTTTT
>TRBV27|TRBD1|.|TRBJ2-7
CASSHGTGGNEQYF
TGTGCCAGCAGTCACGGGACAGGGGGCAACGAGCAGTACTTC
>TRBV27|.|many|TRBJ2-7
CASSSGMVVEQYF
TGTGCCAGCAGTTCAGGGATGGTGGTCGAGCAGTACTTC
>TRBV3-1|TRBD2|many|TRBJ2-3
CASSQDEASGTDTQYF
TGTGCCAGCAGCCAAGATGAGGCTAGCGGGACAGATACGCAGTATTTT
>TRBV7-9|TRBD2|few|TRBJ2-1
CASMVQREGRDEQFF
TGTGCCAGCATGGTCCAGCGGGAGGGCCGGGATGAGCAGTTCTTC
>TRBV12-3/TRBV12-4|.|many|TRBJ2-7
CASNFGSYEQYF
TGTGCCAGCAACTTCGGGTCCTACGAGCAGTACTTC
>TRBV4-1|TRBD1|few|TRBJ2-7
CASSQVTGTGGREQYF
TGCGCCAGCAGCCAAGTAACCGGGACAGGGGGTCGGGAGCAGTACTTC
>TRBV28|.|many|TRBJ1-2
CASSLGHDYYGYTF
TGTGCCAGCAGTTTGGGACACGACTACTATGGCTACACCTTC
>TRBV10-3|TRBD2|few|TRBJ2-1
CAISDGGRAGNEQFF
TGTGCCATCAGTGATGGCGGGAGGGCCGGGAATGAGCAGTTCTTC
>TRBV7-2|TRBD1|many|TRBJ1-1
CASSTGQASEAFF
TGTGCCAGCAGCACGGGACAGGCATCTGAAGCTTTCTTT
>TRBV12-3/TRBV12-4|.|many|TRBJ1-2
CASSLNNLPNYGYTF
TGTGCCAGCAGCCTCAACAACCTCCCGAACTATGGCTACACCTTC
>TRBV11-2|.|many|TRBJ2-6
CASSSPGQSGANVLTF
TGTGCCAGCAGCTCGCCAGGACAGTCTGGGGCCAACGTCCTGACTTTC
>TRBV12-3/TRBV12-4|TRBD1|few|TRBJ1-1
CASSPGQGGTTEAFF
TGTGCCAGCAGCCCCGGACAGGGGGGGACAACTGAAGCTTTCTTT
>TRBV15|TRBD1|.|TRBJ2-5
CATSSPPPGQGPETQYF
TGTGCCACCAGCAGCCCCCCCCCGGGACAGGGACCAGAGACCCAGTACTTC
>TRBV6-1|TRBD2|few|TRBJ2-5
CASSLGLAGSRETQYF
TGTGCCAGCAGTTTAGGACTAGCGGGATCGCGGGAGACCCAGTACTTC
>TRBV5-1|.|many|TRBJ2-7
CASSLARGGTQAYEQYF
TGCGCCAGCAGCTTGGCCAGGGGTGGGACTCAAGCCTACGAGCAGTACTTC
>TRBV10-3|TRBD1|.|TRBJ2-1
CAISESRGLNEQFF
TGTGCCATCAGTGAGTCAAGGGGGCTAAATGAGCAGTTCTTC
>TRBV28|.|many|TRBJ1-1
CASGWTGVGFNTEAFF
TGTGCCAGCGGATGGACGGGTGTGGGTTTTAACACTGAAGCTTTCTTT
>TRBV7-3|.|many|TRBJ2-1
CASSLIGGGDASENEQFF
TGTGCCAGCAGCTTAATCGGGGGTGGGGACGCTAGCGAGAATGAGCAGTTCTTC
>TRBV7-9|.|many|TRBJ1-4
CASSLAVRDREKLFF
TGTGCCAGCAGCTTAGCGGTCAGGGATCGGGAAAAACTGTTTTTT
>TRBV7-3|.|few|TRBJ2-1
CASSLNPSYEQFF
TGTGCCAGCAGCTTAAACCCCTCCTATGAGCAGTTCTTC
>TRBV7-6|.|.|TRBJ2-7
CASSLVHGRTYEQYF
TGTGCCAGCAGCTTAGTTCACGGCAGGACCTACGAGCAGTACTTC
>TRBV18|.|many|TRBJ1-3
CASSLSLDTSGNTIYF
TGTGCCAGCTCACTTAGTCTGGACACCTCTGGAAACACCATATATTTT
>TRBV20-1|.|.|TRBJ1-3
CSAREQGISGNTIYF
TGCAGTGCTAGAGAGCAGGGAATCTCTGGAAACACCATATATTTT
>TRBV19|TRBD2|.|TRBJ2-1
CGAGEYNEQFF
TGTGGAGCGGGAGAGTACAATGAGCAGTTCTTC